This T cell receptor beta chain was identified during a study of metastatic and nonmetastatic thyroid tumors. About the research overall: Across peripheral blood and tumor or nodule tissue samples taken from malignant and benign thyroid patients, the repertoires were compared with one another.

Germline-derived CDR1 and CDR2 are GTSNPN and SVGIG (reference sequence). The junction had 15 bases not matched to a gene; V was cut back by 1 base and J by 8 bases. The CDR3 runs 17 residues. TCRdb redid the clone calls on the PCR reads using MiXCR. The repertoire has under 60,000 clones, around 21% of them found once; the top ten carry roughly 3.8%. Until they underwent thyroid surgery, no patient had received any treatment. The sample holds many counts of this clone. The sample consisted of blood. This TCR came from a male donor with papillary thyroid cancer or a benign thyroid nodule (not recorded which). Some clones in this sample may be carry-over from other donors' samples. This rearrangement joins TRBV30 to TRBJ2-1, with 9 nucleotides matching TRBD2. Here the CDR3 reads CAWSEGRGRAPLHEQFF. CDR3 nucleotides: TGTGCCTGGAGTGAAGGTCGCGGGAGGGCCCCTCTGCATGAGCAGTTCTTC.